This T cell receptor (beta chain) is from a study of regulatory T cells in long-lasting Graves disease. Study-level background: Graves' patients (newly diagnosed) had been on antithyroid drugs under 3 months.

CDR1 is SGHVS, CDR2 FNYEAQ, per germline. The CDR3 runs to 16 residues. Trimming took 5 bases from V and 7 from J, leaving 21 bases between them. This clonotype appeared many times. Time point here: newly diagnosed GD, antithyroid drugs for less than 3 months. PBMC RNA served as the TCR library source. Graves' disease diagnosis relied on American Thyroid Association guidelines. With iRepertoire HTBI primers and Arm-PCR of CDR3 regions, TCR beta libraries were built. TCRdb re-derived calls from the multiplex PCR reads in MiXCR, one entry per CDR3 protein. This repertoire shows 370,000 or so distinct CDR3 sequences, 15% to 20% found once; its top ten account for around 20%. This sample also appeared in a second study, on T cells in Graves' hyperthyroidism and ophthalmopathy. That source adds: The blood repertoire included most of the expanded thyroid clonotypes above 0.001. Ophthalmopathy was told apart from stable hyperthyroidism by a 13 V-J model.

The material sequenced was peripheral blood mononuclear cells (PBMCs), taken at new diagnosis, from a patient treated with antithyroid drugs. The V and J genes are TRBV7-6 and TRBJ2-1; D not certain. This sequence was found in a woman aged 18-29 years with Graves disease. The CDR3 region has the DNA TGTGCCAGCAGCCCTCGACGGAGTGTGGTAGTGAATGAGCAGTTCTTC. It translates to CASSPRRSVVVNEQFF.